This T cell receptor beta chain was documented in a study of T cell responses to AZD1222 COVID-19 vaccine. About the study: Second-dose recipients at about 4 or about 12 weeks were treated as one pooled group.

TCRdb's table, derived via immunoSEQ multiplex PCR, lists solely in-frame clones and lacks some. Here the sample spans 150,000 to 200,000 clones, almost 95% being singletons. Concerning this clone itself: No antigen is known for it.

Study-wide results and limits: The donor group comprised mostly white British people and more females; the analysis possibly underestimated clonal diversity. Only a handful of AZD1222 recipients, several in all, had baseline seropositivity.

This CDR3 comprises 13 residues. CDR1 is MNHNS, CDR2 SASEGT, per germline. The V end was cut by 3 bases, the J end by 9 bases, with 9 bases between. The genes are TRBV6-1 and TRBJ1-6; TRBD1 is a possible D gene (6 bases). This receptor was identified in an adult in good health. Material: peripheral blood, obtained on day 0 of AZD1222 vaccination. The CDR3 sequence is CASSDEGVSPLHF. The DNA of the CDR3 is TGTGCCAGCAGTGACGAGGGGGTTTCACCCCTCCACTTT.